This T cell receptor (beta chain) was recorded in a study of T-cell memory formation after mild COVID-19. Findings of the study overall: Contracting CD4+ clones were located mainly in CM and EM, and CD8+ clones in EMRA.

V lost 1 base and J lost 0, with 10 bases in between. This CDR3 spans 16 amino acids. Germline V gene data show CDR1 as SEHNR and CDR2 as FQNEAQ (reference sequence). It was 5'RACE with constant-segment primers that produced the TCR alpha and TCR beta cDNA libraries, which carried sample barcodes and UMIs. A single record per CDR3 protein comes from TCRdb applying MiXCR to the 5' RACE reads. The sample records 470,000 or so distinct CDR3 sequences, about 20% being singletons. For this clonotype: What it binds is unknown.

The sample taken for sequencing was PBMCs or a T cell subset sorted from them (not recorded which). The chain links TRBV7-9 to TRBJ2-4; either TRBD1 or TRBD2 may supply D (5 bases each). The sequence was obtained from an adult woman who had mild COVID-19 (a few samples of this study predate the infection). Cell type and time point are not known. CDR3: CASSLGGILAKNIQYF. The CDR3 DNA is TGTGCCAGCAGCTTAGGGGGGATTCTAGCCAAAAACATTCAGTACTTC.